One and the same sample provided the 7 T cell receptor beta chains below, sequenced in a study of shared clonotypes between healthy human individuals. Positive CCR7 selection of CD45RO-negative cells yielded the naive CD8 cells, and terminally differentiated effector memory CD45RA+ cells were excluded. This table comes from immunoSEQ multiplex PCR, and its TCRdb copy is limited to in-frame clones, with some not included. The sample lists over 800,000 clones, about 92% occurring once. The source material was naive CD8+ T cells sorted from blood. These receptors were obtained from a man younger than 45 in good health.

The V call is TRBV2, the J call TRBJ2-7, with a tentative D call TRBD1 (6 bases). Germline-derived CDR1 and CDR2 are SNHLY and FYNNEI. The CDR3 covers 14 residues. V was pared by 4 bases and J by 3 bases, with 13 bases between. The CDR3 DNA is TGTGCCAGCAGTGGGGGTAGGGGGAACTACGAGCAGTACTTC. This sequence encodes CASSGGRGNYEQYF.

The rearrangement joins TRBV5-6 to TRBJ1-5; 7 bases align to TRBD1. In germline, CDR1 is SGHDT, CDR2 YYEEEE. J gave up 6 bases and V 0 bases, and 3 bases lay outside the gene matches. This CDR3 has 14 residues. For the CDR3, the DNA is TGTGCCAGCAGCTTGGAGGGGGCCGGTCAGCCCCAGCATTTT. This sequence encodes CASSLEGAGQPQHF.

This chain connects TRBV9 to TRBJ2-3, with TRBD2 identical over 10 bases. CDR1 and CDR2 from the germline V gene are SGDLS and YYNGEE. The CDR3 runs 15 residues. Trimming cost V 6 bases and J 0 bases; bases outside gene matches: 4. The CDR3 is CASNPSGSSTDTQYF. The CDR3 region has the DNA TGTGCCAGCAACCCTAGCGGGAGTAGCACAGATACGCAGTATTTT.

This clone came up once. The chain is built from TRBV7-9 and TRBJ2-7; 7 bases align to TRBD1. V gave up 5 bases and J gave up 0 bases; unmatched junction bases: 4. CDR3 size: 14 residues. CDR1 and CDR2 (germline): SEHNR, FQNEAQ (reference sequence). The CDR3 protein is CASSGTDSSYEQYF. The CDR3 DNA reads TGTGCCAGCAGCGGGACAGACAGCTCCTACGAGCAGTACTTC.

The V and J genes are TRBV15 and TRBJ1-5; D is uncertain. The CDR3 is 13 amino acids. The V gene's germline CDR1 is LNHNV and CDR2 YYDKDF (reference sequence). V dropped 4 bases and J dropped 0 bases, with 4 bases sitting between them. The CDR3: CATSMVSNQPQHF. The CDR3 nucleotides read TGTGCCACCAGCATGGTTAGCAATCAGCCCCAGCATTTT. The full variable domain, rest sourced from reference TRBV15 and TRBJ1-5, is DAMVIQNPRYQVTQFGKPVTLSCSQTLNHNVMYWYQQKSSQAPKLLFHYYDKDFNNEADTPDNFQSRRPNTSFCFLDIRSPGLGDTAMYLCATSMVSNQPQHFGDGTRLSIL.

This rearrangement joins TRBV5-4 to TRBJ1-3; D unresolved. The germline gives CDR1 SGHNT, CDR2 YYREEE (reference sequence). Trimming removed 0 bases at V and 0 bases at J, with 10 bases between. CDR3 length: 16 residues. CDR3 bases: TGTGCCAGCAGCTTGGCGGGAGCAGGCTCTGGAAACACCATATATTTT. Protein sequence: CASSLAGAGSGNTIYF.

The rearrangement joins TRBV10-3 to TRBJ2-2; 7 nucleotides line up with TRBD1. The germline gives CDR1 ENHRY, CDR2 SYGVKD. Losses at the gene ends were 5 bases for V and 0 bases for J; bases not matched to a gene: 3. This CDR3 region has 15 residues. The CDR3 DNA sequence: TGTGCCATCAGTCCGACAGGGACGAACACCGGGGAGCTGTTTTTT. This translates into CAISPTGTNTGELFF.